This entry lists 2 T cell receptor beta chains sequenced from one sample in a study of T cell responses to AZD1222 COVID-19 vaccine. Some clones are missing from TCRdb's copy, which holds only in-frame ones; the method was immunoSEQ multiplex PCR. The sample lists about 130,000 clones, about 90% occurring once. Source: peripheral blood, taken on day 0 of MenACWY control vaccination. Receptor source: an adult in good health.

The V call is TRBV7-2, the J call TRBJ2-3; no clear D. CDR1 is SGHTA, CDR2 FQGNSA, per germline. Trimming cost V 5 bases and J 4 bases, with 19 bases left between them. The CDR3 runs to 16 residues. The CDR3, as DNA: TGTGCCAGCAGCCTGGGGTCCTCCGATGGGTCAGATACGCAGTATTTT. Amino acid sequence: CASSLGSSDGSDTQYF.

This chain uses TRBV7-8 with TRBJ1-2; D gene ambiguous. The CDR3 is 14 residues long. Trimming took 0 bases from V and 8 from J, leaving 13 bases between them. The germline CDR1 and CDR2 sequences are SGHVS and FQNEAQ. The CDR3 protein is CASSLAFPAGGYTF. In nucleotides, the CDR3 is TGTGCCAGCAGCTTAGCGTTCCCCGCGGGAGGCTACACCTTC.